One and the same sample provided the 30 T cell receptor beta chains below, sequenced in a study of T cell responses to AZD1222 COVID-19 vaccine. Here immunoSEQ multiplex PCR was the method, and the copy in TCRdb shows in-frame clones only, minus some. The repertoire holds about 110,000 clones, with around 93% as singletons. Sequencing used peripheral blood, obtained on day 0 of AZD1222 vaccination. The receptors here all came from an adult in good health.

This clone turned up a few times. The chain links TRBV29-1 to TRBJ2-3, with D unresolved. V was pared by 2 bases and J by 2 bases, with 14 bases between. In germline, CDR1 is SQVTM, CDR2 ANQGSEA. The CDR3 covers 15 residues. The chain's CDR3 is CSVEFDSTPTDTQYF. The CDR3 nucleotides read TGCAGCGTTGAATTTGATAGCACTCCCACAGATACGCAGTATTTT.

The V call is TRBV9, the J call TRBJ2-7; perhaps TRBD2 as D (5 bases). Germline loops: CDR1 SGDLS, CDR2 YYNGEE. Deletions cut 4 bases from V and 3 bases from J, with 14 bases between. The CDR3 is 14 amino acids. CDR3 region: CASSPTGLGYEQYF. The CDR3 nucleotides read TGTGCCAGCAGCCCCACGGGATTGGGCTACGAGCAGTACTTC.

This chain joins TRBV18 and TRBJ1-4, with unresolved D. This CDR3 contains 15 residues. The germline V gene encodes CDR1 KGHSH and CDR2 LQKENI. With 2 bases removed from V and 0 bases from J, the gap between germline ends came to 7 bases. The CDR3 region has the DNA TGTGCCAGCTCACCAATCCCGGCAACTAATGAAAAACTGTTTTTT. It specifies CASSPIPATNEKLFF.

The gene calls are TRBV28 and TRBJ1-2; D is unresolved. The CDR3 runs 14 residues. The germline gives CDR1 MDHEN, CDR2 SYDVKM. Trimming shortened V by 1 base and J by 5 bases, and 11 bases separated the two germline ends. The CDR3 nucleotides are TGTGCCAGCAGTTTATCTGCTCGGGGTTATGGCTACACCTTC. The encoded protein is CASSLSARGYGYTF.

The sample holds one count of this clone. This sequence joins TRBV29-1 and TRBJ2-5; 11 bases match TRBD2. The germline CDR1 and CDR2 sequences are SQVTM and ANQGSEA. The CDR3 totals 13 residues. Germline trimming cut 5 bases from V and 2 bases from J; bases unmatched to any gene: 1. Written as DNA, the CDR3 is TGCAGCGTTCCTAGCGGGGGGCAAGAGACCCAGTACTTC. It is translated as CSVPSGGQETQYF.

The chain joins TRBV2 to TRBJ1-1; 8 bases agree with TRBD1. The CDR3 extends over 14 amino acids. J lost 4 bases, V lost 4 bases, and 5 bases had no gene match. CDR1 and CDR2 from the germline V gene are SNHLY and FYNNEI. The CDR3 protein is CASSALDRVTEAFF. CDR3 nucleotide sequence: TGTGCCAGCAGTGCCTTGGACAGGGTCACTGAAGCTTTCTTT.

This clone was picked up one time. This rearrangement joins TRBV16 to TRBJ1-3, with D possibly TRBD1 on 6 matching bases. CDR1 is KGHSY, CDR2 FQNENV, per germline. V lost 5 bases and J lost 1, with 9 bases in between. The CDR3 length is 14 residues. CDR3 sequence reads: CASSVQGSGNTIYF. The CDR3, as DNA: TGTGCCAGCAGCGTACAGGGTTCTGGAAACACCATATATTTT. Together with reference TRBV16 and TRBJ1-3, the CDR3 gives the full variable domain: GEEVAQTPKHLVRGEGQKAKLYCAPIKGHSYVFWYQQVLKNEFKFLISFQNENVFDETGMPKERFSAKCLPNSPCSLEIQATKLEDSAVYFCASSVQGSGNTIYFGEGSWLTVV.

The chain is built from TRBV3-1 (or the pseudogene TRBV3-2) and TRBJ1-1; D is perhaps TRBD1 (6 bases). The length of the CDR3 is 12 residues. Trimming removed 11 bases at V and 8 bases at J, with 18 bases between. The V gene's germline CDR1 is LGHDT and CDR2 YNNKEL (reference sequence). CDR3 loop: CASGALGGEAFF. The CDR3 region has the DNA TGTGCCTCAGGGGCTCTCGGGGGGGAAGCTTTCTTT.

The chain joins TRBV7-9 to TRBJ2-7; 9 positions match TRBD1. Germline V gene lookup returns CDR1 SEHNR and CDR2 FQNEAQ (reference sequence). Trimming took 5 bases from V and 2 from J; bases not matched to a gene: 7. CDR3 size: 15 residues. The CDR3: CASSPRTGVAYEQYF. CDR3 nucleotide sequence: TGTGCCAGCAGCCCGAGGACAGGGGTGGCCTACGAGCAGTACTTC.

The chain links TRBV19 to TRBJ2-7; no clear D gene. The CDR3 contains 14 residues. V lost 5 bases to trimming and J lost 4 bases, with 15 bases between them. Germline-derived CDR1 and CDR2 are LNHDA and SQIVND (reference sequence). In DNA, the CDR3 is TGTGCCAGTAGTTTGGGCAAGGGTTGGTACGAGCAGTACTTC. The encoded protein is CASSLGKGWYEQYF. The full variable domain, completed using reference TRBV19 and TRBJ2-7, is DGGITQSPKYLFRKEGQNVTLSCEQNLNHDAMYWYRQDPGQGLRLIYYSQIVNDFQKGDIAEGYSVSREKKESFPLTVTSAQKNPTAFYLCASSLGKGWYEQYFGPGTRLTVT.

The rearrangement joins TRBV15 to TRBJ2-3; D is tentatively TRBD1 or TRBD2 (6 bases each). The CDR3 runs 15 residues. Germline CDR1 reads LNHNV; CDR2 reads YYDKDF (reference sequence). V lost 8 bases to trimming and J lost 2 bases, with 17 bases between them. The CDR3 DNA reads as TGTGCCACCGGATGGGGGGCGAGACCCACAGATACGCAGTATTTT. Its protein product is CATGWGARPTDTQYF.

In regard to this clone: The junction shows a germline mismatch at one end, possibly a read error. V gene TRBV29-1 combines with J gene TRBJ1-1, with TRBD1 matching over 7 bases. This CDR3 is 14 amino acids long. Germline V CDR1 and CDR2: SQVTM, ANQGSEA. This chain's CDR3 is CSVAGGGSNAEAFF. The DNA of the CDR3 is TGCAGCGTCGCAGGGGGGGGGTCGAACGCTGAAGCTTTCTTT.

The CDR3 sequence: CASSQGWGSEGNEQFF. CDR3 DNA: TGTGCCAGCAGCCAAGGTTGGGGTTCCGAGGGCAATGAGCAGTTCTTC. The chain recombines TRBV14 with TRBJ2-1, with D tentatively TRBD2 (5 bases). CDR1 SGHDN and CDR2 FVKESK come from the germline V gene. The CDR3 runs 16 residues. V was shortened by 1 base and J by 6 bases, with 16 bases between the two germline ends.

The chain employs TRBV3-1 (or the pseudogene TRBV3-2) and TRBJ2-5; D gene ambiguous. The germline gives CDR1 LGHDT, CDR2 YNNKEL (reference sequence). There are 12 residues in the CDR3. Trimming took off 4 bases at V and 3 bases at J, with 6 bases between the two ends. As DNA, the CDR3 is TGTGCCAGCAGCCTGCAAGAAGAGACCCAGTACTTC. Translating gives CASSLQEETQYF.

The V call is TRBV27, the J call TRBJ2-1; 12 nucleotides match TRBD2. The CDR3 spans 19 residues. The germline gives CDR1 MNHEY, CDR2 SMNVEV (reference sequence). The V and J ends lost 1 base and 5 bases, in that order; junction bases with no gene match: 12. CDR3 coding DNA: TGTGCCAGCAGTTTATTCCCCTCCCCACTAGCGGGGGGCCACAATGAGCAGTTCTTC. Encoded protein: CASSLFPSPLAGGHNEQFF.

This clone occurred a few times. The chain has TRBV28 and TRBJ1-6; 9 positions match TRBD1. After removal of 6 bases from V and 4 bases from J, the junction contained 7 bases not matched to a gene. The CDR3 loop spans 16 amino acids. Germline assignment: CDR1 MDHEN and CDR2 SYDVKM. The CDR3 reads CASSPSTGGYNSPLHF. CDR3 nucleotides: TGTGCCAGCAGCCCCTCGACAGGGGGTTATAATTCACCCCTCCACTTT.

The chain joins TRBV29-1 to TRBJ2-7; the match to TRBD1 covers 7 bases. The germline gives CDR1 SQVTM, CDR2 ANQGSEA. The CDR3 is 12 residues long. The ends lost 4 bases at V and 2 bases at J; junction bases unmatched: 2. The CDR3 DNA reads TGCAGCGTTGTAGGGACAGCCTACGAGCAGTACTTC. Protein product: CSVVGTAYEQYF.

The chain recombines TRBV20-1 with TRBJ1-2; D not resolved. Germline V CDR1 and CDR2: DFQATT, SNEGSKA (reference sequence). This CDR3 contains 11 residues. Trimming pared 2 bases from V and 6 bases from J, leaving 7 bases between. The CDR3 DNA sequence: TGCAGTGCTAGATCGGCTCATGGCTACACCTTC. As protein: CSARSAHGYTF.

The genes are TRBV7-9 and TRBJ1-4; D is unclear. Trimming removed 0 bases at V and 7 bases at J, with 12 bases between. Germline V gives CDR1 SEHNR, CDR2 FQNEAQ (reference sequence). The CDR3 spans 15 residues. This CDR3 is CASSLATGTVEKLFF. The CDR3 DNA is TGTGCCAGCAGCTTAGCGACGGGAACAGTTGAAAAACTGTTTTTT.

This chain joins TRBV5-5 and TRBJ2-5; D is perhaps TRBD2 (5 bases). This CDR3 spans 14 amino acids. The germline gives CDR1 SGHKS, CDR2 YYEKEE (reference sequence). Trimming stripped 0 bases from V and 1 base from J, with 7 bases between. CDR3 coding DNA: TGTGCCAGCAGCTTGGCGGGGAGCCAAGAGACCCAGTACTTC. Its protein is CASSLAGSQETQYF.

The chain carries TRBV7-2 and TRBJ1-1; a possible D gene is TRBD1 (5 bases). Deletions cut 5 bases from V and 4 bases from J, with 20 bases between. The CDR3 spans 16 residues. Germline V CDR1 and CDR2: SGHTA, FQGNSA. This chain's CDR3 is CASSPEGRGRGTEAFF. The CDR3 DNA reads TGTGCCAGCAGCCCAGAGGGACGCGGGCGCGGCACTGAAGCTTTCTTT. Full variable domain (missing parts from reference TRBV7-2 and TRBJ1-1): GAGVSQSPSNKVTEKGKDVELRCDPISGHTALYWYRQSLGQGLEFLIYFQGNSAPDKSGLPSDRFSAERTGGSVSTLTIQRTQQEDSAVYLCASSPEGRGRGTEAFFGQGTRLTVV.

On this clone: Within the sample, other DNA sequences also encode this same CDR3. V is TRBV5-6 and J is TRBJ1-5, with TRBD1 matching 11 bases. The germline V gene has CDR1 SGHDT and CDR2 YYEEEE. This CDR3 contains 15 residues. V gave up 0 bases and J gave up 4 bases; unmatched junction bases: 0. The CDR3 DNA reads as TGTGCCAGCAGCTTGGGGGACAGGGGGAATCAGCCCCAGCATTTT. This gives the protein CASSLGDRGNQPQHF.

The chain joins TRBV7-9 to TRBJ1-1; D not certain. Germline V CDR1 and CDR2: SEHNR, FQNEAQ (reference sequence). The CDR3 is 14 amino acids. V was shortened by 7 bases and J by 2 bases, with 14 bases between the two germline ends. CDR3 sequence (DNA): TGTGCCAGCAATGATTTTTTGACAAACACTGAAGCTTTCTTT. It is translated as CASNDFLTNTEAFF.

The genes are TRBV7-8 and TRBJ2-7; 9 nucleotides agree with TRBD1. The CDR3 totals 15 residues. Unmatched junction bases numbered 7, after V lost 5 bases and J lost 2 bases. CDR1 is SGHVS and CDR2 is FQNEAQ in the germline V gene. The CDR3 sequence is CASSPRQGDTYEQYF. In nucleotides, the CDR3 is TGTGCCAGCAGCCCGAGACAGGGGGATACCTACGAGCAGTACTTC.

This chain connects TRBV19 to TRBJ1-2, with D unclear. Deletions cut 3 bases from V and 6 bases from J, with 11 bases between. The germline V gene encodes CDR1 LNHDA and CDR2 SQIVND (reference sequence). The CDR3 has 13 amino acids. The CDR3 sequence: CASSIRPENGYTF. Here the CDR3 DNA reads TGTGCCAGTAGTATTCGGCCCGAAAATGGCTACACCTTC.

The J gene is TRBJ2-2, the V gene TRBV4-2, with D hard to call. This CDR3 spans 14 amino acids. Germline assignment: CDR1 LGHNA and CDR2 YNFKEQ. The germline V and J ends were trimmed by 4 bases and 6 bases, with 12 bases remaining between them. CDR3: CASSPPIEAGELFF. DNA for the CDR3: TGTGCCAGCAGCCCCCCCATCGAGGCCGGGGAGCTGTTTTTT.

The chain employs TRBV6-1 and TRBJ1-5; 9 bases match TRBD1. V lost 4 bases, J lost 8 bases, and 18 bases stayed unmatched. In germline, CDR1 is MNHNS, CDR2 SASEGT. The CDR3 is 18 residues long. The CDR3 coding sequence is TGTGCCAGCAGTGTCCAGGGACAGGGAGGGTCTTCATTAAAGCCCCAGCATTTT. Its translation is CASSVQGQGGSSLKPQHF.

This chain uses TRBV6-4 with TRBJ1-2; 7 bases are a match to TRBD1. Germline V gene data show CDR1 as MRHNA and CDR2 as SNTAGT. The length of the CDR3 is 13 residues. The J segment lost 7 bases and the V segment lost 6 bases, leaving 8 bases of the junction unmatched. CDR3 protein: CASRGSQGSGYTF. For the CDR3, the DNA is TGTGCCAGCAGGGGGTCACAGGGGTCTGGCTACACCTTC.

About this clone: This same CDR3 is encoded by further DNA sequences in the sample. The CDR3 DNA reads as TGTGCCAGCAGCTTAGGAGGGGGTAACACTGAAGCTTTCTTT. It yields the protein CASSLGGGNTEAFF. This sequence joins TRBV11-2 and TRBJ1-1; possible D gene TRBD1, 6 bases. CDR1 SGHAT and CDR2 FQNNGV come from the germline V gene. V was trimmed by 1 base and J by 2 bases, leaving 8 bases between them. This CDR3 is 14 amino acids long. Drawing the rest from reference TRBV11-2 and TRBJ1-1, the complete variable domain is EAGVAQSPRYKIIEKRQSVAFWCNPISGHATLYWYQQILGQGPKLLIQFQNNGVVDDSQLPKDRFSAERLKGVDSTLKIQPAKLEDSAVYLCASSLGGGNTEAFFGQGTRLTVV.

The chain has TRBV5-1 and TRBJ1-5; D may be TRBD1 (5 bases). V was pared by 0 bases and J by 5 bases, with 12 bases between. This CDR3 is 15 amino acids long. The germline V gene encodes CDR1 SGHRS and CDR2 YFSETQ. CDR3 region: CASSLGQGVDQPQHF. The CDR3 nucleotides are TGCGCCAGCAGCTTGGGGCAGGGCGTGGATCAGCCCCAGCATTTT.